The entry below describes one TCR beta chain. As yet, its antigen is unknown. The data were obtained in a study of cytomegalovirus exposure and HLA in healthy donors. Points from the study as a whole: Researchers counted 164 TCR beta chains as cytomegalovirus-associated.

The CDR3 consists of 21 residues. The PCR had 60 Vbeta and 13 Jbeta primers. The repertoire was sequenced with immunoSEQ multiplex PCR; TCRdb's copy has only in-frame clones and lacks some. The sample has a few hundred thousand clones, 80% to 90% seen once. The clonotype originates from a woman between 35 and 50 years old in good health and CMV-seropositive. The rearrangement uses TRBV21-1 and TRBJ2-3; TRBD2 is the table's D call, not checked against the DNA. TRBV21-1 is deemed a pseudogene. Sample: PBMCs. The CDR3 DNA reads as TGTGCCAGCGGAGCTACCTTGGGACTAGCGGGAGGGCCGGACGTGACAGATACGCAGTATTTT. Translation gives CASGATLGLAGGPDVTDTQYF.